This T cell receptor beta chain was sequenced during a study of T cell repertoires in cytomegalovirus infection. About the study: The public TCR beta signatures pointed to both CMV infection and matching HLA type.

The CDR3 length is 15 residues. Trimming at V came to 1 base and at J to 2 bases, leaving 5 bases not matched to a gene. Germline CDR1 SGHTA, CDR2 FQGNSA. This clonotype has ten or more counts. The antigen is unknown. TCRdb used MiXCR to reprocess the reads, holding one entry per CDR3 protein. Altogether around 43,000 distinct CDR3 sequences are present, 20% to 25% being singletons, with the ten largest covering around 18%. Material: PBMCs, sequenced either directly or after in vitro stimulation (not recorded which). The sequence was collected from a human donor in good health (CMV status not recorded). Some clones in this sample may be carry-over from other donors' samples. This chain links TRBV7-2 with TRBJ2-7, with 7 bases fitting TRBD1. The CDR3 DNA reads as TGTGCCAGCAGCTTAGAAGGGACAGCAGCCTACGAGCAGTACTTC. It translates to CASSLEGTAAYEQYF.